The 18 T cell receptor beta chains presented below share a single source sample, sequenced in a study of sequential checkpoint blockade in melanoma. Produced via immunoSEQ multiplex PCR; TCRdb's table is partial and in-frame only. Among about 20,000 clones listed, more than 70% were seen once. The treatment is: randomized to nivolumab then ipilimumab (arm A) or the reverse (arm B). Sequencing used CD8+ T cells sorted from blood (inferred from file names), obtained from a patient given nivolumab and ipilimumab in sequence. The receptors here all came from a human donor with melanoma.

The V call is TRBV27, the J call TRBJ2-1, with 7 positions matching TRBD1. The CDR3 consists of 15 residues. CDR1 MNHEY and CDR2 SMNVEV come from the germline V gene (reference sequence). V gave up 1 base and J gave up 2 bases; unmatched junction bases: 2. For the CDR3, the DNA is TGTGCCAGCAGTTTATGGACAGGTCCCTACAATGAGCAGTTCTTC. Amino acids: CASSLWTGPYNEQFF.

The chain recombines TRBV7-9 with TRBJ2-7, with TRBD2 matching 7 bases. The CDR3 spans 16 residues. With 3 bases clipped from V and 2 bases from J, the junction kept 10 bases outside the gene matches. Germline V CDR1 and CDR2: SEHNR, FQNEAQ (reference sequence). The CDR3 bases are TGTGCCAGCAGCTTTGGGGGAGCGGGGACCGCCTACGAGCAGTACTTC. Amino acid sequence: CASSFGGAGTAYEQYF.

This rearrangement joins TRBV5-4 to TRBJ2-1; 13 bases are shared with TRBD2. This CDR3 comprises 16 residues. Germline V lookup: CDR1 SGHNT, CDR2 YYREEE (reference sequence). V dropped 3 bases and J dropped 7; count of bases not matched to a gene: 7. CDR3 sequence reads: CASSSSLAGGGNEQFF. The CDR3 DNA reads TGTGCCAGCAGCTCCTCACTAGCGGGAGGGGGGAATGAGCAGTTCTTC.

CDR3 residues: CASIGGRRDTQYF. The CDR3, as DNA: TGTGCCAGCATCGGCGGGAGACGGGATACGCAGTATTTT. The V gene is TRBV6-1, the J gene TRBJ2-3; TRBD2 matches at 7 bases. This CDR3 contains 13 residues. Unmatched junction bases numbered 7, after V lost 7 bases and J lost 6 bases. Germline V gene data show CDR1 as MNHNS and CDR2 as SASEGT.

The rearrangement links TRBV16 to TRBJ2-7; 7 nucleotides agree with TRBD1. The CDR3 extends over 13 amino acids. CDR1 KGHSY and CDR2 FQNENV come from the germline V gene. The V gene end was trimmed by 3 bases and the J gene end by 3 bases; junction bases not matched to a gene: 2. CDR3 bases: TGTGCCAGCAGCCAGACAGGGAGCTACGAGCAGTACTTC. This sequence encodes CASSQTGSYEQYF.

This chain links TRBV18 with TRBJ1-1; weak D call: TRBD1 (5 bases). Between the trimmed V and J ends, which lost 10 bases and 0 bases, there was a span of 33 bases. CDR1 is KGHSH, CDR2 LQKENI, per germline. The CDR3 loop spans 20 amino acids. CDR3: CAIGPGRVHPDTRMNTEAFF. The DNA of the CDR3 is TGTGCCATCGGCCCGGGCAGGGTCCATCCCGACACCCGAATGAACACTGAAGCTTTCTTT.

The CDR3 coding sequence is TGTGCCAGCAGGCATCAGGGCTTTACGGCTTTCTTT. Its translation is CASRHQGFTAFF. The V and J genes are TRBV7-9 and TRBJ1-1; weak D call: TRBD1 (5 bases). The CDR3 totals 12 residues. Germline V gene data show CDR1 as SEHNR and CDR2 as FQNEAQ (reference sequence). Trimming shortened V by 6 bases and J by 11 bases, and 16 bases separated the two germline ends.

Sample share makes this clone medium-sized. The chain carries TRBV7-8 and TRBJ2-7; D is unresolved. CDR3 size: 11 residues. Trimming pared 1 base from V and 8 bases from J, leaving 6 bases between. Germline V CDR1 and CDR2: SGHVS, FQNEAQ. The CDR3 DNA reads TGTGCCAGCAGCTTAGGGCCGCAGCAGTACTTC. Its protein is CASSLGPQQYF.

The chain carries TRBV29-1 and TRBJ2-5; D call uncertain. V was trimmed by 4 bases and J by 2 bases, leaving 8 bases between them. CDR1 and CDR2 (germline): SQVTM, ANQGSEA. The CDR3 covers 12 residues. DNA of the CDR3: TGCAGCGTTGTCGGCAGGCAAGAGACCCAGTACTTC. Translating it yields CSVVGRQETQYF.

V and J are TRBV7-9 and TRBJ2-1, with D tentatively TRBD2 (6 bases). CDR1 SEHNR and CDR2 FQNEAQ come from the germline V gene (reference sequence). The V gene lost 9 bases and the J gene lost 3 bases, with 15 bases spanning the gap. The CDR3 length is 14 residues. In nucleotides, the CDR3 is TGTGCCAGTAGAGCTGGGGGAGGCTACAATGAGCAGTTCTTC. Protein: CASRAGGGYNEQFF. Variable domain in full (rest from reference TRBV7-9 and TRBJ2-1): DTGVSQNPRHKITKRGQNVTFRCDPISEHNRLYWYRQTLGQGPEFLTYFQNEAQLEKSRLLSDRFSAERPKGSFSTLEIQRTEQGDSAMYLCASRAGGGYNEQFFGPGTRLTVL.

V is TRBV19 and J is TRBJ2-5; D perhaps matches TRBD1 (5 bases). Germline CDR1 and CDR2: LNHDA and SQIVND (reference sequence). The CDR3 length is 15 residues. The ends were cut back, 3 bases at V and 5 bases at J, with 16 bases in the middle. Here the CDR3 DNA reads TGTGCCAGTAGTATCAGGGTCGGCAGGGTGGAGACCCAGTACTTC. Encoded protein: CASSIRVGRVETQYF.

The J gene is TRBJ2-7, the V gene TRBV6-6; the match to TRBD2 covers 8 bases. V dropped 6 bases and J dropped 6; count of bases not matched to a gene: 10. Germline assignment: CDR1 MNHNY and CDR2 SVGAGI (reference sequence). This CDR3 has 14 amino acids. CDR3 in amino acids: CASSPSIAGIEQYF. The CDR3 nucleotides read TGTGCCAGCAGCCCGAGCATAGCGGGAATCGAGCAGTACTTC.

J is TRBJ2-5 and V is TRBV27; tentative D call: TRBD2 (6 bases). The V gene lost 2 bases and the J gene lost 3 bases, with 7 bases spanning the gap. The CDR3 contains 13 residues. The germline CDR1 and CDR2 sequences are MNHEY and SMNVEV (reference sequence). CDR3 loop: CASSLTGEETQYF. CDR3 bases: TGTGCCAGCAGTTTAACGGGGGAAGAGACCCAGTACTTC.

The V gene is TRBV7-9, the J gene TRBJ2-7; 7 positions match TRBD2. The germline CDR1 and CDR2 sequences are SEHNR and FQNEAQ (reference sequence). The CDR3 is 16 residues long. Losses at the gene ends were 0 bases for V and 1 base for J; bases not matched to a gene: 6. The CDR3 loop is CASSLAGLTPSYEQYF. The CDR3 DNA reads as TGTGCCAGCAGCTTAGCGGGACTAACGCCTTCCTACGAGCAGTACTTC.

The chain joins TRBV6-5 to TRBJ2-7; 10 nucleotides align to TRBD2. The V gene end was trimmed by 1 base and the J gene end by 5 bases; junction bases not matched to a gene: 5. This CDR3 is built from 15 residues. Per the germline V gene, CDR1 is MNHEY and CDR2 is SVGAGI. The CDR3 DNA reads TGTGCCAGCAGTTACTATCGGACTAGCGGAGACGAGCAGTACTTC. Protein: CASSYYRTSGDEQYF.

This rearrangement joins TRBV28 to TRBJ2-7; D is perhaps TRBD1 (5 bases). V lost 7 bases and J lost 3, with 16 bases in between. The germline V gene has CDR1 MDHEN and CDR2 SYDVKM. The CDR3 has 14 residues. In nucleotides, the CDR3 is TGTGCCAGCAAGCCCGAGGACAACTACTACGAGCAGTACTTC. Translated, it gives CASKPEDNYYEQYF.

The chain employs TRBV7-9 and TRBJ1-1, with D maybe TRBD1 (6 bases). The CDR3 runs 11 residues. Trimming cost V 5 bases and J 8 bases, with 9 bases left between them. Germline-derived CDR1 and CDR2 are SEHNR and FQNEAQ (reference sequence). CDR3 coding DNA: TGTGCCAGCAGCCTAGACAGGGAAGCTTTCTTT. The encoded protein is CASSLDREAFF.

This chain joins TRBV5-6 and TRBJ2-5, with D unresolved. The CDR3 has 13 amino acids. CDR1 and CDR2 (germline): SGHDT, YYEEEE. With 4 bases removed from V and 3 bases from J, the gap between germline ends came to 10 bases. CDR3 in amino acids: CASSILVEETQYF. The CDR3 DNA reads as TGTGCCAGCAGCATCCTAGTCGAAGAGACCCAGTACTTC.